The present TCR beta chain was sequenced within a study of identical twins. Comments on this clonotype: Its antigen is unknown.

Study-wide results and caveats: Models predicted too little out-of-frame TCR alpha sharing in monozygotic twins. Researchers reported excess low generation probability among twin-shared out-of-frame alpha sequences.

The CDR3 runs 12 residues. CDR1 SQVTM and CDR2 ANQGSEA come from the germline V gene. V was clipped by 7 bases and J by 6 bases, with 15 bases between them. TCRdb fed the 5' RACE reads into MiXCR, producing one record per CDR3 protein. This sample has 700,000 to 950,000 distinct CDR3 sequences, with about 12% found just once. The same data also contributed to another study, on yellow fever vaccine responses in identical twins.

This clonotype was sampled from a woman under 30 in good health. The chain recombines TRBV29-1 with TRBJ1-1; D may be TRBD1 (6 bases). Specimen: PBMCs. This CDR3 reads CSGGQTGAEAFF. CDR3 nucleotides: TGCAGCGGCGGACAGACGGGAGCTGAAGCTTTCTTT.